This T cell receptor (beta chain) came from a study of shared T cell receptors in the human thymus. This table comes from immunoSEQ multiplex PCR, and its TCRdb copy is limited to in-frame clones, with some not included. The sample holds hundreds of thousands of clones, roughly 85% seen once. The CDR3 runs 17 residues. Unmatched junction bases numbered 6, after V lost 0 bases and J lost 6 bases. Germline V gives CDR1 SGHNT, CDR2 YYREEE (reference sequence). This sample also belongs to another study, concerning human thymus T cells. That publication notes: Donor material was obtained from healthy Finnish infants undergoing corrective surgery for congenital heart defects. Thymus tissue for the work was resected from patients undergoing corrective heart surgery. What appeared biased in thymic and blood repertoires was the usage of V and J genes. Related work found strong thymic repertoire overlap between unrelated individuals.

The material sequenced was thymocytes. The source of this sequence is a girl under two years old with a congenital heart defect. J is TRBJ1-6 and V is TRBV5-4, with 10 bases fitting TRBD1. This CDR3 is CASSLGGTGECNSPLHF. The CDR3 DNA reads TGTGCCAGCAGCTTGGGGGGGACAGGGGAATGTAATTCACCCCTCCACTTT.